The source of this T cell receptor (beta chain) is a study of T cells in localized non-small cell lung cancer. Germline V gives CDR1 MDHEN, CDR2 SYDVKM. The CDR3 totals 13 residues. V was shortened by 2 bases and J by 2 bases, with 6 bases between the two germline ends. Assay used: immunoSEQ multiplex PCR; TCRdb lists only in-frame clones, some missing. The sample includes fewer than 20,000 clones, around 84% of them seen just once. V usage is TRBV28 and J usage is TRBJ1-1, with D hard to call. The source of this sequence is a male donor aged 60 or older with stage I lung adenocarcinoma. Source: peripheral blood, taken before any cancer treatment. The CDR3 loop is CASSLNRNTEAFF. The CDR3, as DNA: TGTGCCAGCAGTTTAAACAGAAACACTGAAGCTTTCTTT.